A selection of T cell receptor beta chains follows, all from one sample in a study of cytomegalovirus exposure and HLA in healthy donors. Sequencing used immunoSEQ multiplex PCR; TCRdb keeps in-frame clones, though not all of them. Found here are about 200,000 clones; the top ten clones hold under 1%. Sequencing input: PBMCs. The receptors stem from a woman in her 30s in good health and CMV-seropositive. Both conserved end residues are trimmed from each CDR3. The D gene is left open where the match is weak.

NA TRBJ2-1 TRBV6-5 ASSYWRSSYNEQF
NA TRBJ2-3 TRBV6-1 ASSEILDTDTQY
NA TRBJ1-1 TRBV7-8 ASSLDKGEGAF
NA TRBJ2-1 TRBV9 ASSVNQRRGEQF
TRBD1 TRBJ2-2 TRBV19 ASSRDRGPGELF
TRBD2 TRBJ2-3 TRBV30 AWTSGRAPDTQY
NA TRBJ2-7 TRBV18 ASSLNEYEQY
TRBD2 TRBJ2-7 TRBV7-8 ASSPTGTSTSYEQY
NA TRBJ2-7 TRBV21-1 ASSKCASGVYEQY
TRBD2 TRBJ2-3 TRBV29-1 SVEDSLGAGGNTDTQY
NA TRBJ2-7 TRBV7-8 ASSLALEYEQY
NA TRBJ1-5 TRBV6-1 ASSEAGAFGNQPQH
NA TRBJ2-1 TRBV18 ASSPEWNEQF
NA TRBJ2-5 TRBV11-2 ASSLDRTQETQY
NA TRBJ1-5 TRBV15 ATSRGGQVGQPQH
NA TRBJ2-7 TRBV18 ASSPRPGEEYEQY
TRBD2 TRBJ2-7 TRBV7-2 ASSPPGLGGIGY
NA TRBJ1-4 TRBV10-2 ASRAGLEGEKLF
NA TRBJ1-6 TRBV9 ASSLNRANSPLH
NA TRBJ2-5 TRBV11-3 ASSLDFGPVETQY
NA TRBJ2-3 TRBV11-3 ASSPGRETDTQY
NA TRBJ1-5 TRBV28 ASITTSQGRQPQH
NA TRBJ1-2 TRBV4-3 ASSQLGNRAGYT
TRBD2 TRBJ2-1 TRBV28 ASSVGTSDSGNNEQF
NA TRBJ2-3 TRBV9 ASSGDWLSPPKDTQY
TRBD1 TRBJ1-5 TRBV7-8 ASSLRQGSQPQH
NA TRBJ2-1 TRBV7-2 ASSRQVAYNEQF
NA TRBJ2-3 TRBV7-9 ASSLVRAAGDTQY
TRBD2 TRBJ2-1 TRBV6-1 ASTLAASYNEQF
NA TRBJ2-1 TRBV29-1 SVRGLDYNEQF
NA TRBJ1-2 TRBV6-5 ASSRGRRSPRGYT
TRBD2 TRBJ2-3 TRBV6-6 ASSVPSSGSTDTQY
NA TRBJ2-3 TRBV25-1 ASSPLQGLSTDTQY